A selection of T cell receptor beta chains follows, all from one sample in a study of PD-1 blockade in classical Hodgkin lymphoma. Profiled with immunoSEQ multiplex PCR; TCRdb holds only in-frame clones, not every one. Found here are under 3,000 clones, around 70% of them singletons; the top ten hold over 25%. Sample: CD8+ T cells from blood, taken before the fourth cycle of nivolumab. The receptors derive from a human donor with classical Hodgkin lymphoma. CDR3s include the opening cysteine and the closing phenylalanine or tryptophan. The D gene is left open where the match is weak. Expanded clones get a size class; other rows say once, few or many, or leave the size out.

D gene: TRBD2
clone size: few
J gene: TRBJ2-7
V gene: TRBV13
CDR3 protein: CASTPSGIGYEQYF
CDR3 DNA: TGTGCCAGCACCCCTAGCGGGATAGGTTACGAGCAGTACTTC

D gene: NA
clone size: NA
J gene: TRBJ1-4
V gene: TRBV20-1
CDR3 protein: CSGGGEKLFF
CDR3 DNA: TGCAGTGGGGGAGGGGAAAAACTGTTTTTT

D gene: NA
clone size: NA
J gene: TRBJ2-1
V gene: TRBV11-2
CDR3 protein: CASSPWRARDFPSYNEQFF
CDR3 DNA: TGTGCCAGCAGCCCATGGAGGGCGCGGGACTTCCCCTCCTACAATGAGCAGTTCTTC

D gene: TRBD1
clone size: NA
J gene: TRBJ2-1
V gene: TRBV7-9
CDR3 protein: CASSSAQGQAYNEQFF
CDR3 DNA: TGTGCCAGCAGCTCGGCCCAAGGACAGGCTTACAATGAGCAGTTCTTC

D gene: NA
clone size: NA
J gene: TRBJ1-4
V gene: TRBV4-2
CDR3 protein: CASSQDGKVTSYEKLFF
CDR3 DNA: TGTGCCAGCAGCCAAGATGGGAAGGTAACGAGTTATGAAAAACTGTTTTTT

D gene: TRBD2
clone size: large
J gene: TRBJ2-7
V gene: TRBV6-5
CDR3 protein: CASSSGTSGYEQYF
CDR3 DNA: TGTGCCAGCAGTTCCGGGACTAGCGGCTACGAGCAGTACTTC

D gene: NA
clone size: NA
J gene: TRBJ2-1
V gene: TRBV7-7
CDR3 protein: CASSPYSTYNEQFF
CDR3 DNA: TGTGCTAGCAGCCCTTACTCTACCTACAATGAGCAGTTCTTC

D gene: NA
clone size: once
J gene: TRBJ2-7
V gene: TRBV7-8
CDR3 protein: CASSLGATPSSYEQYF
CDR3 DNA: TGTGCCAGCAGCTTAGGTGCGACGCCATCATCCTACGAGCAGTACTTC

D gene: NA
clone size: NA
J gene: TRBJ1-1
V gene: TRBV4-2
CDR3 protein: CASSRLGLSSNTEAFF
CDR3 DNA: TGTGCCAGCAGCCGATTGGGACTCTCTTCGAACACTGAAGCTTTCTTT

D gene: NA
clone size: large
J gene: TRBJ1-5
V gene: TRBV6-5
CDR3 protein: CASSYTGEWNQPQHF
CDR3 DNA: TGTGCCAGCAGTTATACGGGGGAATGGAATCAGCCCCAGCATTTT

D gene: NA
clone size: once
J gene: TRBJ2-7
V gene: TRBV28
CDR3 protein: CASSSGPTNYEQYF
CDR3 DNA: TGTGCCAGCAGTAGCGGGCCCACTAACTACGAGCAGTACTTC

D gene: TRBD1
clone size: NA
J gene: TRBJ2-7
V gene: TRBV15
CDR3 protein: CATSRDKGAKEQYF
CDR3 DNA: TGTGCCACCAGCAGAGATAAGGGGGCGAAAGAGCAGTACTTC

D gene: TRBD2
clone size: once
J gene: TRBJ2-1
V gene: TRBV6-6
CDR3 protein: CASSYLAGARQFF
CDR3 DNA: TGTGCCAGCAGTTACCTAGCGGGAGCCCGGCAGTTCTTC

D gene: NA
clone size: NA
J gene: TRBJ2-2
V gene: TRBV7-3
CDR3 protein: CASRSPGGELFF
CDR3 DNA: TGTGCCAGCAGATCCCCCGGCGGGGAGCTGTTTTTT

D gene: TRBD2
clone size: NA
J gene: TRBJ2-4
V gene: TRBV28
CDR3 protein: CASSTNPRDYTPLAKNIQYF
CDR3 DNA: TGTGCCAGCAGCACAAACCCCCGGGACTATACCCCCTTAGCCAAAAACATTCAGTACTTC

D gene: NA
clone size: NA
J gene: TRBJ2-7
V gene: TRBV7-2
CDR3 protein: CASSPATRLINF
CDR3 DNA: TGTGCCAGCAGCCCCGCGACGCGGCTAATTAACTTC

D gene: NA
clone size: NA
J gene: TRBJ1-1
V gene: TRBV27
CDR3 protein: CASSLSSGLNTEAFF
CDR3 DNA: TGTGCCAGCAGTTTATCGTCAGGGCTGAACACTGAAGCTTTCTTT

D gene: NA
clone size: once
J gene: TRBJ2-5
V gene: TRBV27
CDR3 protein: CASSRRLGEEETQYF
CDR3 DNA: TGTGCCAGCAGTCGCCGACTGGGGGAGGAAGAGACCCAGTACTTC